Listed here are 14 T cell receptor beta chains from one sample, sequenced in a study of identical twins. TCRdb analysed the 5' RACE reads with MiXCR anew, one entry per CDR3 protein. The sample lists some 500,000 distinct CDR3 sequences, approximately 9.6% occurring once. Separately, the same data were catalogued under a study of yellow fever vaccine responses in identical twins.

The sample was PBMCs. The source of these receptors is a young woman in good health.

This clonotype has ten or more counts. The chain recombines TRBV5-8 with TRBJ2-3; 9 bases match TRBD1. The germline CDR1 and CDR2 sequences are SGHTS and YDEGEE. Trimming cost V 4 bases and J 0 bases; bases outside gene matches: 3. The CDR3 spans 15 residues. The CDR3 reads CASSVGTGSTDTQYF. CDR3 nucleotides: TGTGCCAGCAGCGTGGGGACAGGGAGCACAGATACGCAGTATTTT.

This chain uses TRBV5-6 with TRBJ2-1; D possibly corresponds to TRBD2 (7 bases). V lost 5 bases and J lost 8, with 23 bases in between. The CDR3 extends over 16 amino acids. Germline V lookup: CDR1 SGHDT, CDR2 YYEEEE. The CDR3 DNA reads as TGTGCCAGCAGTCGTGACGGGGGGCTAGGTTACTATGAGCAGTTCTTC. Protein: CASSRDGGLGYYEQFF.

The J gene is TRBJ1-1, the V gene TRBV2, with D possibly TRBD1 on 6 matching bases. The CDR3 length is 12 residues. Trimming took 7 bases from V and 5 from J, leaving 11 bases between them. The germline V gene has CDR1 SNHLY and CDR2 FYNNEI. The DNA for the CDR3 is TGTGCCAGCACCGGGGGCGGGACTGAAGCTTTCTTT. Translating gives CASTGGGTEAFF.

In its sample, this clonotype was seen a few times. The rearrangement joins TRBV11-1 to TRBJ2-5, with 8 bases that match TRBD1. In germline, CDR1 is SGHAT, CDR2 FQDESV (reference sequence). With 3 bases clipped from V and 5 bases from J, the junction kept 8 bases outside the gene matches. CDR3 length: 15 amino acids. The DNA for the CDR3 is TGTGCCAGCAGCTTTGTCAGGGGGCTGGGGGAGACCCAGTACTTC. Its translation is CASSFVRGLGETQYF.

The genes are TRBV7-2 and TRBJ2-7; D might be TRBD1 (7 bases). CDR3 size: 14 residues. Germline V CDR1 and CDR2: SGHTA, FQGNSA. Trimming stripped 1 base from V and 5 bases from J, with 12 bases between. CDR3: CASSLGGTDNEQYF. DNA of the CDR3: TGTGCCAGCAGCTTAGGCGGGACAGATAACGAGCAGTACTTC.

J is TRBJ1-5 and V is TRBV28; no firm D call. Trimming removed 0 bases at V and 3 bases at J, with 6 bases between. CDR3 length equals 14 residues. CDR1 MDHEN and CDR2 SYDVKM come from the germline V gene. The CDR3, as DNA: TGTGCCAGCAGTTTATGGCAGATCAATCAGCCCCAGCATTTT. Translation gives CASSLWQINQPQHF.

This clonotype was picked up a small number of times. The V and J genes are TRBV6-2 or TRBV6-3 and TRBJ2-1; 16 positions match TRBD2. J was trimmed by 4 bases and V by 5 bases; bases with no gene match: 8. In germline, CDR1 is MNHEY, CDR2 SVGEGT. This CDR3 is built from 18 residues. The CDR3 DNA reads TGTGCCAGCAGTCCGGGACTAGCGGGAGGGGCCCTTTACAATGAGCAGTTCTTC. Translating it yields CASSPGLAGGALYNEQFF.

This clonotype has at least ten counts. This rearrangement joins TRBV4-3 to TRBJ1-4; tentatively, D is TRBD1 (6 bases). This CDR3 spans 15 amino acids. The germline V gene has CDR1 LGHNA and CDR2 YSLEER. V lost 5 bases to trimming and J lost 4 bases, with 14 bases between them. The CDR3 DNA follows: TGCGCCAGCAGCTTTAGGGGGGGAGTTAATGAAAAACTGTTTTTT. The encoded protein is CASSFRGGVNEKLFF.

This clonotype was counted many times. The chain couples TRBV13 to TRBJ2-7; D remains ambiguous. This CDR3 region has 13 residues. CDR1 and CDR2 from the germline V gene are PRHDT and FYEKMQ (reference sequence). V shed 5 bases and J shed 1 base, with 9 bases lying between them. The CDR3 coding sequence is TGTGCCAGCAGCCCCCAGGTATCCTACGAGCAGTACTTC. Translation: CASSPQVSYEQYF.

This clonotype showed up just a few times. In DNA form, the CDR3 reads TGCGCCAGCAGCCAATTCGCCGGGACAGGGGGCTACAATGAGCAGTTCTTC. Protein sequence: CASSQFAGTGGYNEQFF. The chain recombines TRBV4-1 with TRBJ2-1, with 11 bases matching TRBD1. Germline trimming cut 2 bases from V and 3 bases from J; bases unmatched to any gene: 6. The CDR3 is 17 amino acids. Looked up from germline, CDR1 is MGHRA and CDR2 is YSYEKL.

The V call is TRBV27, the J call TRBJ2-2; 8 nucleotides align to TRBD1. V trimming: 6 bases; J trimming: 1 base; junction bases outside the gene matches: 10. Per germline, CDR1 MNHEY and CDR2 SMNVEV (reference sequence). The CDR3 contains 17 residues. CDR3 residues: CASRQWQGAMNTGELFF. CDR3 DNA sequence: TGTGCCAGCAGACAATGGCAGGGGGCTATGAACACCGGGGAGCTGTTTTTT.

This clonotype showed up just a few times. The rearrangement uses TRBV18 and TRBJ1-1, with D hard to call. Germline assignment: CDR1 KGHSH and CDR2 LQKENI. V was pared by 0 bases and J by 7 bases, with 9 bases between. The CDR3 extends over 13 amino acids. For the CDR3, the DNA is TGTGCCAGCTCACCACCGGCTCGGTTTGAAGCTTTCTTT. It specifies CASSPPARFEAFF.

This clonotype occurred many times. The chain joins TRBV12-3 or TRBV12-4 to TRBJ2-7; 10 positions match TRBD2. This CDR3 contains 14 residues. Trimming took 5 bases from V and 9 from J; bases not matched to a gene: 10. CDR3 sequence: CASSGTSALLGQYF. CDR3 DNA: TGTGCCAGCAGTGGGACTAGCGCACTTTTAGGGCAGTACTTC.

This clonotype occurred many times. The J gene is TRBJ1-1, the V gene TRBV29-1, with D uncertain. The CDR3 sequence is 8 residues long. Germline CDR1 SQVTM, CDR2 ANQGSEA. Between the trimmed V and J ends, which lost 5 bases and 8 bases, there was a span of 3 bases. This CDR3 reads CSVSEAFF. The CDR3 DNA sequence: TGCAGCGTTAGCGAAGCTTTCTTT.